A single sample is the source of the 21 T cell receptor beta chains below, sequenced in a study of blood T cell repertoires in COVID-19. Here immunoSEQ multiplex PCR was the method, and the copy in TCRdb shows in-frame clones only, minus some. The data contain roughly 95,000 clones, 82% of them singletons. The sequencing sample was made of peripheral blood. The receptor source for this set is a man of 80 years or more with acute or convalescent COVID-19.

This clone has a handful of counts. The chain joins TRBV5-1 to TRBJ2-2; 7 bases line up with TRBD1. Germline V CDR1 and CDR2: SGHRS, YFSETQ. This CDR3 spans 14 amino acids. V was clipped by 5 bases and J by 4 bases; unmatched bases: 5. CDR3 loop: CASSTGAGTGELFF. DNA of the CDR3: TGCGCCAGCAGTACAGGGGCAGGCACCGGGGAGCTGTTTTTT.

The rearrangement joins TRBV5-1 to TRBJ2-1; a weak D match, TRBD1 (5 bases). Germline V CDR1 and CDR2: SGHRS, YFSETQ. The CDR3 spans 18 residues. Trimming shortened V by 3 bases and J by 2 bases, and 21 bases separated the two germline ends. CDR3 coding DNA: TGCGCCAGCAGCTCTAACCCACAGGTCCCTAGAACCTACAATGAGCAGTTCTTC. Protein product: CASSSNPQVPRTYNEQFF.

The rearrangement uses TRBV9 and TRBJ2-3; 8 bases match TRBD2. CDR1 is SGDLS, CDR2 YYNGEE, per germline. V gave up 4 bases and J gave up 5 bases; unmatched junction bases: 12. The CDR3 spans 16 residues. In DNA, the CDR3 is TGTGCCAGCAGCCTTCTTAGCGGGATACGGGGAGATACGCAGTATTTT. Protein product: CASSLLSGIRGDTQYF.

The chain joins TRBV9 to TRBJ1-6; possible D gene TRBD1, 6 bases. Germline CDR1 SGDLS, CDR2 YYNGEE. Trimming removed 4 bases from V and 10 bases from J, with 18 bases in between. This CDR3 has 15 residues. The CDR3 DNA follows: TGTGCCAGCAGCCCCTCGGACAGCCTGAGGTCACCCCTCCACTTT. This gives the protein CASSPSDSLRSPLHF. The variable domain in full, completed from reference TRBV9 and TRBJ1-6, reads DSGVTQTPKHLITATGQRVTLRCSPRSGDLSVYWYQQSLDQGLQFLIQYYNGEERAKGNILERFSAQQFPDLHSELNLSSLELGDSALYFCASSPSDSLRSPLHFGNGTRLTVT.

V and J are TRBV7-9 and TRBJ2-3; 9 bases match TRBD1. The germline gives CDR1 SEHNR, CDR2 FQNEAQ (reference sequence). Trimming removed 4 bases from V and 3 bases from J; junction bases left unmatched: 8. There are 16 residues in the CDR3. CDR3 in amino acids: CASSSRQGVGTDTQYF. In DNA, the CDR3 is TGTGCCAGCAGCTCGCGACAGGGGGTAGGGACAGATACGCAGTATTTT.

This clone was seen a handful of times. This chain uses TRBV4-3 with TRBJ2-2; TRBD2 agrees at 10 bases. The CDR3 has 18 residues. Trimming at V came to 3 bases and at J to 4 bases, leaving 11 bases not matched to a gene. Germline V CDR1 and CDR2: LGHNA, YSLEER. The CDR3 spells CASSQGVRLAGGTGELFF. The CDR3 DNA reads as TGCGCCAGCAGCCAGGGGGTTAGACTAGCGGGCGGCACCGGGGAGCTGTTTTTT.

This clone was counted a few times. V is TRBV27 and J is TRBJ1-1, with 12 nucleotides matching TRBD1. The CDR3 runs to 15 residues. Germline CDR1 reads MNHEY; CDR2 reads SMNVEV (reference sequence). V was pared by 6 bases and J by 1 base, with 3 bases of the junction left unmatched. The CDR3 nucleotides are TGTGCCAGCAGGGGACAGGGGGCCCGGAACACTGAAGCTTTCTTT. Encoded protein: CASRGQGARNTEAFF.

V is TRBV7-2 and J is TRBJ2-7; maybe TRBD2 (6 bases). V lost 4 bases and J 7 bases, leaving 17 bases between the germline ends. This CDR3 spans 14 amino acids. Per germline, CDR1 SGHTA and CDR2 FQGNSA. CDR3 DNA sequence: TGTGCCAGCAGCTCAAGAGGAGGGAGTAGTGAGCAGTACTTC. Its translation is CASSSRGGSSEQYF.

This clone has just a few counts. This rearrangement joins TRBV4-1 to TRBJ2-3, with TRBD2 matching over 10 bases. CDR3 size: 19 residues. Germline loops: CDR1 MGHRA, CDR2 YSYEKL. The trim removed 0 bases at V and 0 bases at J, leaving 9 bases unmatched. The DNA for the CDR3 is TGCGCCAGCAGCCAAGATAACCTAGCGGGGGCGTCTAGCACAGATACGCAGTATTTT. Protein sequence: CASSQDNLAGASSTDTQYF.

The chain is built from TRBV5-4 and TRBJ2-5, with 14 bases fitting TRBD2. The CDR3 loop spans 18 amino acids. In germline, CDR1 is SGHNT, CDR2 YYREEE (reference sequence). V lost 3 bases and J lost 2; bases outside the gene matches: 9. For the CDR3, the DNA is TGTGCCAGCAGCTCTAAAGGACTAGCGGGAGGAGAGCAAGAGACCCAGTACTTC. This translates into CASSSKGLAGGEQETQYF.

The chain combines TRBV3-1 (or the pseudogene TRBV3-2) with TRBJ2-7; 7 bases agree with TRBD2. The CDR3 covers 14 residues. CDR1 and CDR2 from the germline V gene are LGHDT and YNNKEL (reference sequence). After removal of 4 bases from V and 5 bases from J, the junction contained 8 bases not matched to a gene. The CDR3 loop reads CASSRRVGGDEQYF. CDR3 DNA sequence: TGTGCCAGCAGCCGACGCGTGGGAGGGGACGAGCAGTACTTC.

The chain uses TRBV7-2 and TRBJ1-6; TRBD1 is a possible D gene (5 bases). There are 15 residues in the CDR3. Germline lookup yields CDR1 SGHTA and CDR2 FQGNSA. The V and J ends lost 1 base and 9 bases respectively, with 13 bases between them. As DNA, the CDR3 is TGTGCCAGCAGCTTAGTAGGGGAAGGGATTTCACCCCTCCACTTT. It translates to CASSLVGEGISPLHF. The full variable domain, its missing parts supplied by reference TRBV7-2 and TRBJ1-6, is GAGVSQSPSNKVTEKGKDVELRCDPISGHTALYWYRQSLGQGLEFLIYFQGNSAPDKSGLPSDRFSAERTGGSVSTLTIQRTQQEDSAVYLCASSLVGEGISPLHFGNGTRLTVT.

This chain uses TRBV11-2 with TRBJ2-7; 9 bases map to TRBD1. Germline V gives CDR1 SGHAT, CDR2 FQNNGV. CDR3 length equals 14 residues. The ends lost 5 bases at V and 2 bases at J; junction bases unmatched: 4. CDR3 sequence reads: CASSGGTGPYEQYF. Written as DNA, the CDR3 is TGTGCCAGCAGCGGGGGGACAGGGCCCTACGAGCAGTACTTC.

V is TRBV24-1 and J is TRBJ2-5; 9 bases align to TRBD2. Germline-derived CDR1 and CDR2 are KGHDR and SFDVKD. The J segment lost 2 bases and the V segment lost 9 bases, leaving 9 bases of the junction unmatched. The CDR3 totals 15 residues. In DNA form, the CDR3 reads TGTGCCACCGGTGGCGGGGGGGAGCCTCAAGAGACCCAGTACTTC. Its translation: CATGGGGEPQETQYF.

The chain links TRBV6-1 to TRBJ1-3, with D unclear. V dropped 2 bases and J dropped 7 bases, with 9 bases sitting between them. CDR3 length: 13 amino acids. Germline CDR1 and CDR2: MNHNS and SASEGT. The CDR3 DNA reads as TGTGCCAGCAGTGAAACCGGGTTCAACACCATATATTTT. It encodes CASSETGFNTIYF.

This clone appeared a single time. The V and J genes are TRBV5-6 and TRBJ1-6; TRBD1 aligns across 7 bases. Germline lookup yields CDR1 SGHDT and CDR2 YYEEEE. This CDR3 region has 14 residues. J gave up 7 bases and V 4 bases, and 5 bases lay outside the gene matches. The DNA for the CDR3 is TGTGCCAGCAGCGCATGGGACAGAAATTCACCCCTCCACTTT. Translating it yields CASSAWDRNSPLHF.

V gene TRBV7-2 combines with J gene TRBJ2-3, with unresolved D. The germline CDR1 and CDR2 sequences are SGHTA and FQGNSA. CDR3 size: 13 residues. V was shortened by 1 base and J by 2 bases, with 4 bases between the two germline ends. The CDR3 DNA follows: TGTGCCAGCAGCTTAGGTATCACAGATACGCAGTATTTT. This encodes CASSLGITDTQYF. Supplemented by reference TRBV7-2 and TRBJ2-3, the full variable domain reads GAGVSQSPSNKVTEKGKDVELRCDPISGHTALYWYRQSLGQGLEFLIYFQGNSAPDKSGLPSDRFSAERTGGSVSTLTIQRTQQEDSAVYLCASSLGITDTQYFGPGTRLTVL.

The chain recombines TRBV3-1 (or the pseudogene TRBV3-2) with TRBJ1-1; D is uncertain. The V gene lost 1 base and the J gene lost 1 base, with 10 bases spanning the gap. This CDR3 has 15 residues. Germline CDR1 LGHDT, CDR2 YNNKEL (reference sequence). The CDR3 sequence is CASSQGQVKNTEAFF. DNA for the CDR3: TGTGCCAGCAGCCAAGGCCAGGTCAAGAACACTGAAGCTTTCTTT.

The CDR3 DNA sequence: TGTGCCAGCAGTGAAAGAAAGCCCGGTATTTCACCCCTCCACTTT. It encodes CASSERKPGISPLHF. V gene TRBV2 combines with J gene TRBJ1-6, with D unresolved. Looked up from germline, CDR1 is SNHLY and CDR2 is FYNNEI. The ends were cut back, 2 bases at V and 9 bases at J, with 14 bases in the middle. This CDR3 spans 15 amino acids.

This clone occurred once. The J gene is TRBJ2-1, the V gene TRBV2; perhaps TRBD2 as D (5 bases). The germline gives CDR1 SNHLY, CDR2 FYNNEI. CDR3 length: 12 residues. V lost 4 bases and J 4 bases, leaving 5 bases between the germline ends. The CDR3 loop is CASSGTYNEQFF. The CDR3 DNA reads as TGTGCCAGCAGTGGGACTTACAATGAGCAGTTCTTC.

The chain is built from TRBV18 and TRBJ2-5; D might be TRBD2 (6 bases). From germline, CDR1 is KGHSH and CDR2 LQKENI. V shed 3 bases and J shed 6 bases, with 26 bases lying between them. The CDR3 loop spans 18 amino acids. The CDR3 loop is CASSPIEGTRSRDKTQYF. The CDR3 bases are TGTGCCAGCTCACCGATCGAGGGGACTCGGTCGCGGGATAAGACCCAGTACTTC.